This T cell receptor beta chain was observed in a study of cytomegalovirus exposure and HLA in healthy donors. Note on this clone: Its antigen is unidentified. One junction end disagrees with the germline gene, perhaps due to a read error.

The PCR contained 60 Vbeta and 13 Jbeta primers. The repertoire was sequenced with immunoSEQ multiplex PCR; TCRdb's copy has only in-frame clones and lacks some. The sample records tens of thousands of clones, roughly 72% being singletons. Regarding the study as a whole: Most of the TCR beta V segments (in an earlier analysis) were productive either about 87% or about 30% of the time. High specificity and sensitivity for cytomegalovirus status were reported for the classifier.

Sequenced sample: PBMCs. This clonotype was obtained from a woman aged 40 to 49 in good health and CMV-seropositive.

As DNA, the CDR3 is TGCGCCAGCAGCCACTATAGAGACACCAGGGAGCTGTTTTTT. It codes for CASSHYRDTRELFF. The chain uses TRBV4-3 and TRBJ2-2; D remains unclear. CDR1 and CDR2 from the germline V gene are LGHNA and YSLEER. The CDR3 contains 14 residues.